A selection of T cell receptor beta chains follows, all from one sample in a study of molecular identifiers for immune sequencing clone quantification. TCRdb fed the PCR reads into MiXCR, producing one record per CDR3 protein. The sample lists about 640,000 distinct CDR3 sequences; 20% were seen once. Sequencing was carried out using naive CD8+ T cells from blood, with Jurkat cell RNA spiked in. Every receptor here comes from a human donor in good health. Some libraries in this study had Jurkat cell RNA spiked in. The conserved cysteine and the conserved F or W are not part of the CDR3 here. Only part of the rows carry a size: once, few, many, or a class if the clone is expanded.

v_call clone_size cdr3_aa
TRBV3-1 few ASSQVYRDYSYNEQF
TRBV5-1 many ASSGDVASTDTQY
TRBV5-6 NA ASSLAGGGPINEQF
TRBV4-1 many ASSQVGTVNQPQH
TRBV19 NA ASEPMGQANTEAF
TRBV7-9 many ASSPPRGPAYEQY
TRBV11-2 many ASSLDGRESGAF
TRBV7-8 NA ASSLDGIRYAV
TRBV13 NA ASIAGGGADTQY
TRBV7-9 few ASSPTPIYGYT
TRBV12-3/TRBV12-4 NA ASSNDRRNQPQH
TRBV29-1 NA SVDFRQGETQC
TRBV2 many ASSEKSRDADTQY
TRBV30 few AWSVHSNEQY
TRBV5-1 many ASSLARSSGSSYEQY
TRBV4-2 many ASSHLAGASSTDTQY
TRBV12-3/TRBV12-4 many ASSPLSSGTSGGRETQY
TRBV7-2 NA ASSLGASGASCEQY
TRBV25-1 NA ATGRGVRYT
TRBV5-1 many ASSLDASGSPYEQY